This entry features one T cell receptor (beta chain) sequence. Antigen: not known. All of the isolated RNA was reverse transcribed, so expressed TCRB transcripts were sequenced. Only in-frame clones appear in the TCRdb table, and some are missing; sequencing was by immunoSEQ multiplex PCR. The data hold 300,000 or so clones, with approximately 9.7% observed a single time. This entry comes from a study of beta chain features in type 1 diabetes. Turning to the study itself: Cells sorted and examined across all samples totaled approximately 100,000,000. Study conclusions and caveats: All four CD4+ subsets from Type 1 diabetes patients carried moderately but significantly shorter TCRB CDR3s. When VDJ junctions were examined, type 1 diabetes patients showed fewer insertions and more deletions. In patients and controls equally, PCR might favor templates that are shorter.

Purity (above 95%) was reached by all sorted populations. The V end was cut by 6 bases, the J end by 3 bases, with 14 bases between. Germline CDR1 SGHAT, CDR2 FQNNGV. The CDR3 runs to 15 residues. This TCR came from a man in his thirties or forties with type 1 diabetes. The V gene is TRBV11-2, the J gene TRBJ2-2; D is possibly TRBD2 (6 bases). Specimen: central memory CD4+ T cells from blood. The CDR3: CASSAGTGHTGELFF. In DNA, the CDR3 is TGTGCCAGCAGTGCGGGGACCGGTCACACCGGGGAGCTGTTTTTT.